This TCR beta chain was recovered during a study of T cells expressing NK-cell markers. Study in general: The authors derived TCR beta repertoires from sorted CD3+CD56+NKG2C+, CD3+CD56+NKG2C- and CD3+CD56-NKG2C+ T cells. Study conclusions and caveats: Unclear, still, was the HCMV specificity of the expanded NKG2C+ T cell clones. The same clonotypes also predominated in the CD3+CD56-NKG2C+ fraction of several donors. In a handful of donors, dominant CD3+CD56+NKG2C+ clones formed roughly 1.0-7.5% of CD8+ cells.

Comment on this clonotype: The antigen remains unidentified.

The CDR3 length is 17 residues. From germline, CDR1 is SGHKS and CDR2 YYEKEE (reference sequence). TCRdb re-called the 5' RACE reads, yielding one record per CDR3 amino acid sequence without DNA. The sample table sets out under 200,000 distinct CDR3 sequences. This chain links TRBV5-5 with TRBJ2-2; the TCRdb D gene call, TRBD1, has no DNA to confirm it. This clonotype originated in a woman aged 18 to 75 in good health. Input material: blood T cells: a sorted CD56 or NKG2C T cell subset, CD4+ or CD8+ T cells, or bulk PBMC T cells (not recorded which). CDR3 in amino acids: CASSFKLTVPYTGELFF.